What follows is one T cell receptor (beta chain) and its context. Its cognate antigen is unknown. Researchers prepared the TCRbeta library using unique molecular identifiers, the study reports. TCRdb ran MiXCR on the PCR reads and lists one entry per CDR3 protein. The repertoire consists of some 140,000 distinct CDR3 sequences, with 8.5% to 10% occurring once and the leading ten covering about 25%. This record belongs to a study of T-cell reconstitution after alpha-beta-depleted transplantation in children. Study-level results: A year post-transplant, T-cell counts and diversity derived mostly from newly produced T cells.

Germline CDR1 is LNHNV and CDR2 is YYDKDF (reference sequence). V gave up 0 bases and J gave up 4 bases, with 10 bases separating them. The CDR3 runs 14 residues. This chain joins TRBV15 and TRBJ2-7, with TRBD2 as a possible D gene (6 bases). The input for sequencing was PBMCs, mostly from graft donor cells, taken 180 days after TCRalphabeta/CD19-depleted stem cell transplant. This sequence was found in a girl in the first two years of life who had a stem cell transplant for combined immunodeficiency, so the T cells may come from the graft donor. CDR3 nucleotide sequence: TGTGCCACCAGCAGAGAGGGGGGATGGTACGAGCAGTACTTC. Protein sequence: CATSREGGWYEQYF. Based on the CDR3 plus reference TRBV15 and TRBJ2-7, the full variable domain is DAMVIQNPRYQVTQFGKPVTLSCSQTLNHNVMYWYQQKSSQAPKLLFHYYDKDFNNEADTPDNFQSRRPNTSFCFLDIRSPGLGDTAMYLCATSREGGWYEQYFGPGTRLTVT.